This T cell receptor (beta chain) was captured by sequencing in a study of OX40 agonist ivuxolimab in advanced cancers. With regard to the full study: Ivuxolimab was an agonistic, fully human IgG2 monoclonal antibody directed against OX40 (CD134), a costimulatory receptor. Intravenous ivuxolimab was administered to patients every 2 weeks at six dose levels: 0.01, 0.1, 0.3, 1.5, 3 and 10 mg/kg. Of the 50 to 55 patients in dose escalation, approximately 20 had hepatocellular carcinoma, some 15 had melanoma, 9 had renal cell carcinoma and 9 had head and neck cancer. In the dose-escalation cohort, 82.7% of patients were male, and the mean age was about 55 years, with a range of roughly 23 to 85. Patients were allowed to have had prior anti-PD-1, anti-PD-L1 or anti-CTLA-4 therapy, and around 43% of the dose-escalation patients had been treated with checkpoint inhibitors. Partial responses were achieved by three dose-escalation patients, of whom one had hepatocellular carcinoma and two had cutaneous melanoma. The purpose of peripheral TCRbeta sequencing was to test whether ivuxolimab changed TCR sequence diversity and led to clonal T-cell expansion. The paper describes the monotherapy dose-escalation part (N ≈ 49 patients) of the phase I trial of ivuxolimab.

For sequencing of the TCRbeta CDR3 region, genomic DNA was extracted from the sorted cells. TCRbeta CDR3 regions were sequenced using the immunoSEQ Assay. TCRdb provides this immuneACCESS table in a form limited to in-frame rearrangements. Some clones are lacking; in checked studies, under half of them reflect an unresolved V gene, and why the rest are absent is not known. The sample has 60,000 to 80,000 clones on record, around 83% of them singletons. 0.95% to 1.3% of the sample comes from the top ten. About this clone itself: No cognate antigen has been identified for it. No base qualities exist here, and no much larger clone lies one base off it.

Here is what the overall study found, with its caveats: Low levels of normalized T-cell clonal expansion were also shown by some nonresponding patients. The antigen specificity of the peripheral T cells that underwent clonal expansion was not determined. On average, CD8+ T cells showed more expanded clones than CD4+ T cells after ivuxolimab. At doses of 0.1 to 3.0 mg/kg, clonal expansion of both CD4+ and CD8+ blood T cells was observed from baseline to week 6. In the 0.1-3.0 mg/kg groups, partial responders had among the lowest normalized peripheral clonal expansion, particularly in CD8+ T cells.

Patients with autoimmune disease history or receiving systemic immunosuppression were excluded from the trial. Peripheral blood for TCR sequencing was drawn from every dose cohort at baseline, at cycle 4 day 1 and at cycle 7 day 1. The samples were taken from a phase I, first-in-human, multicenter, open-label dose-escalation trial of ivuxolimab. The trial enrolled adults with locally advanced or metastatic head and neck squamous cell, hepatocellular, melanoma or renal cell carcinoma. Before TCR sequencing, CD4+ T cells and CD8+ T cells were sorted from peripheral blood as separate populations. This receptor was identified in an adult with an advanced solid tumor such as melanoma, head and neck, liver or kidney cancer. Sequencing used CD4+ or CD8+ T cells sorted from blood, obtained in a trial of the OX40 agonist ivuxolimab.

This receptor carries the CDR3 CASSPPGLGYGYTF. The DNA is as follows: TGTGCCAGCTCACCTCCGGGGCTAGGCTATGGCTACACCTTC. This sequence uses TRBV18 and TRBJ1-2; possibly the D gene is TRBD1, per 5 matching bases. The CDR3 runs 14 residues from the cysteine to the phenylalanine. Only CDR3 DNA remains: 42 bases, in frame from the first base. From the germline V gene, CDR1 is KGHSH and CDR2 is LQKENI. The trim is 3 bases for V and 4 bases for J, with a gap of 12 bases between the germline ends.